A single sample is the source of the 2 T cell receptor beta chains below, sequenced in a study of blood T cell repertoires in COVID-19. The table came from immunoSEQ multiplex PCR; TCRdb's copy has only in-frame clones and leaves some out. The table lists 100,000 to 150,000 clones, around 70% of them singletons, with 6% in the top ten. The sequencing sample was made of peripheral blood. Receptors were obtained from a man older than 75 with COVID-19, enrolled during active disease.

This sequence joins TRBV18 and TRBJ2-7, with 9 bases matching TRBD1. CDR3 size: 16 residues. V dropped 3 bases and J dropped 1; count of bases not matched to a gene: 7. Germline V gives CDR1 KGHSH, CDR2 LQKENI. The CDR3: CASSPPGQGLSYEQYF. Written as DNA, the CDR3 is TGTGCCAGCTCACCGCCGGGACAGGGTCTTTCCTACGAGCAGTACTTC.

The V and J genes are TRBV6-5 and TRBJ2-7, with D tentatively TRBD2 (5 bases). This CDR3 is 15 amino acids long. Germline V gene sequence: CDR1 MNHEY, CDR2 SVGAGI. Trimming stripped 10 bases from V and 0 bases from J, with 19 bases between. CDR3 nucleotides: TGTGCCACCCGGGATGGGTTGCGAAGCTCCTACGAGCAGTACTTC. It is translated as CATRDGLRSSYEQYF.